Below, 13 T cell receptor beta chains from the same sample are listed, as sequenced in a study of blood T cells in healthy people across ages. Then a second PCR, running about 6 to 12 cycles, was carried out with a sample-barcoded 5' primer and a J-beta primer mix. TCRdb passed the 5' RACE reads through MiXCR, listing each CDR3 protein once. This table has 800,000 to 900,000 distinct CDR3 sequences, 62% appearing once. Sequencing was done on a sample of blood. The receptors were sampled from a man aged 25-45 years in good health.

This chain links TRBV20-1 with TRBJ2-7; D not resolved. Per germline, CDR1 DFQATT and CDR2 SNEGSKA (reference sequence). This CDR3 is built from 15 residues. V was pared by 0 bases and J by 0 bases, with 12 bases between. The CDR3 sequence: CSARDWPSSSYEQYF. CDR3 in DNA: TGCAGTGCTAGAGATTGGCCCTCCAGCTCCTACGAGCAGTACTTC.

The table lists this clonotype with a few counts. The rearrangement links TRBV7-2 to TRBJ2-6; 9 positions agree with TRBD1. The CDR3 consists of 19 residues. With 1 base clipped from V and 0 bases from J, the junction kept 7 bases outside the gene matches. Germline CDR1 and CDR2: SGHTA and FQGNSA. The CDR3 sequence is CASSLGGGQGSSGANVLTF. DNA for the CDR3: TGTGCCAGCAGCTTAGGGGGAGGACAGGGGTCCTCTGGGGCCAACGTCCTGACTTTC.

Here the CDR3 DNA reads TGTGCCAGCACCGAGACAGGGATGGGTGGCTACACCTTC. Translating gives CASTETGMGGYTF. The chain is built from TRBV6-1 and TRBJ1-2, with 7 bases fitting TRBD1. Germline V gene data show CDR1 as MNHNS and CDR2 as SASEGT. This CDR3 spans 13 amino acids. The ends lost 7 bases at V and 7 bases at J; junction bases unmatched: 9.

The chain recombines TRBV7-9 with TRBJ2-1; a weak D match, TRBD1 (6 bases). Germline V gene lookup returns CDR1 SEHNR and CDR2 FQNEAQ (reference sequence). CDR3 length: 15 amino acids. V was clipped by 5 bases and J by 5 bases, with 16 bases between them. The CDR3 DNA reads TGTGCCAGCAGCGTGGTAGGGGGTCTAAACAATGAGCAGTTCTTC. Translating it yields CASSVVGGLNNEQFF.

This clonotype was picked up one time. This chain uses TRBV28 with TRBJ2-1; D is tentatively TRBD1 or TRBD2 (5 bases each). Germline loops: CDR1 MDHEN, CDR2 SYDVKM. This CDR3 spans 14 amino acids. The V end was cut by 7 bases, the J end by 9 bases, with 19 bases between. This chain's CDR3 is CASTQARDRGEQFF. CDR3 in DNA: TGTGCCAGCACCCAGGCGAGGGACCGCGGTGAGCAGTTCTTC.

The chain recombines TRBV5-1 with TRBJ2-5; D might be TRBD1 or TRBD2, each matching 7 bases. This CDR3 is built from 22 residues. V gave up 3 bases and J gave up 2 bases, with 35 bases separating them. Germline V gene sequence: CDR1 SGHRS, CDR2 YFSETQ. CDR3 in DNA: TGCGCCAGCAGCTACCTACTCAACAGGGGAGGGGGGCCCCCTCCCCGACAAGAGACCCAGTACTTC. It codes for CASSYLLNRGGGPPPRQETQYF.

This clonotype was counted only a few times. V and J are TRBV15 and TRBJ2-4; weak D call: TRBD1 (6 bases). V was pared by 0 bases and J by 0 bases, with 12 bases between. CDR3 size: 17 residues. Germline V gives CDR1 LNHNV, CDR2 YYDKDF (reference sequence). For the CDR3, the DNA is TGTGCCACCAGCAGAGATCGGGCAGGGGCAGCCAAAAACATTCAGTACTTC. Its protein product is CATSRDRAGAAKNIQYF.

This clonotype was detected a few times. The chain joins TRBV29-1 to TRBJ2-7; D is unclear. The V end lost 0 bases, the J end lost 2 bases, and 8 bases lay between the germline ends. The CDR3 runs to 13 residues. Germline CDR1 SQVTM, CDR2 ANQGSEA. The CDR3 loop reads CSVEDTLAYEQYF. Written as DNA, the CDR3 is TGCAGCGTTGAAGATACCTTAGCCTACGAGCAGTACTTC.

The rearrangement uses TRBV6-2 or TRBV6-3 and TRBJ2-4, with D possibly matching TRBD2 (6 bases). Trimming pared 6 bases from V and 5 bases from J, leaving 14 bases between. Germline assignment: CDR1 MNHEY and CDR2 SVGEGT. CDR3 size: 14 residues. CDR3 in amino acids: CASSPGREENIQYF. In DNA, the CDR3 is TGTGCCAGCAGCCCGGGAAGGGAGGAAAACATTCAGTACTTC.

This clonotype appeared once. The CDR3 region is CSARELTAYSPLHF. CDR3 DNA sequence: TGCAGTGCTAGAGAATTAACAGCTTATTCACCCCTCCACTTT. The chain joins TRBV20-1 to TRBJ1-6; D not resolved. The V gene lost 0 bases and the J gene lost 8 bases, with 11 bases spanning the gap. Germline V CDR1 and CDR2: DFQATT, SNEGSKA (reference sequence). CDR3 length: 14 residues.

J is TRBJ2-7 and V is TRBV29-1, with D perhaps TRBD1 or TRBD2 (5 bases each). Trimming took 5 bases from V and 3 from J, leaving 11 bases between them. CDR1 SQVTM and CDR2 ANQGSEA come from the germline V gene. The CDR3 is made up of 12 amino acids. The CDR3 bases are TGCAGCGTTCGAAGGGGAGTCTACGAGCAGTACTTC. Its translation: CSVRRGVYEQYF.

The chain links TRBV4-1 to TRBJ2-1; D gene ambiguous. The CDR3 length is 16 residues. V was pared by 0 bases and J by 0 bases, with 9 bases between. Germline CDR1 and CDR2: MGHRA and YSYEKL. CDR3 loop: CASSQDWQSSYNEQFF. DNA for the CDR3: TGCGCCAGCAGCCAAGATTGGCAGAGCTCCTACAATGAGCAGTTCTTC.

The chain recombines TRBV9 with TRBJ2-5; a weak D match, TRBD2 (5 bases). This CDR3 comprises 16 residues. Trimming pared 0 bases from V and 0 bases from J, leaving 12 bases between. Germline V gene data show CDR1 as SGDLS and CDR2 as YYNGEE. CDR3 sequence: CASSVEPSGYQETQYF. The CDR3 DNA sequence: TGTGCCAGCAGCGTAGAGCCCTCGGGGTACCAAGAGACCCAGTACTTC.